This T cell receptor beta chain stems from a study of shared clonotypes between healthy human individuals. TCRdb's copy holds only in-frame clones and misses some; the assay was immunoSEQ multiplex PCR. The data show 2 million to 2.5 million clones, with around 93% seen just once and about 0.36% held by the top ten. Note on this clone: Other DNA variants within this sample encode the same CDR3.

Sequenced: naive CD4+ T cells from PBMCs. Subset here: CD45RA+ positively selected. The sequence was obtained from a man aged 18 to 30 in good health. Some clones in this sample may be carry-over from other donors' samples.

The CDR3 spells CASSYTPYEQYF. Written as DNA, the CDR3 is TGTGCCAGCAGCTATACGCCCTACGAGCAGTACTTC. The chain joins TRBV2 to TRBJ2-7; D remains unclear. V gave up 6 bases and J gave up 2 bases, with 8 bases separating them. The germline CDR1 and CDR2 sequences are SNHLY and FYNNEI. The CDR3 runs to 12 residues. Complete variable domain (other parts from reference TRBV2 and TRBJ2-7): EPEVTQTPSHQVTQMGQEVILRCVPISNHLYFYWYRQILGQKVEFLVSFYNNEISEKSEIFDDQFSVERPDGSNFTLKIRSTKLEDSAMYFCASSYTPYEQYFGPGTRLTVT.